The 19 T cell receptor beta chains in this list originate from one sample, sequenced in a study of CD8+CD57+ T cells in acquired aplastic anemia. Genomic DNA acted as the template from which TCR beta VDJ combination and CDR3 sequence profiling were carried out. TCRdb itself ran the reads through MiXCR, one entry per CDR3 protein. In the table there are around 200,000 distinct CDR3 sequences, approximately 52% of which are singletons. Sequencing was carried out using sorted CD4+, CD8+, or CD8+CD57+ T cells (not recorded which) from PBMCs. These receptors were obtained from a human donor in good health, serving as a control.

At least ten counts were recorded for this clonotype. J is TRBJ2-7 and V is TRBV11-2, with D possibly being TRBD1 (5 bases). The V and J ends lost 0 bases and 0 bases respectively, with 9 bases between them. Germline loops: CDR1 SGHAT, CDR2 FQNNGV. The CDR3 extends over 15 amino acids. CDR3 sequence reads: CASSLDDSYSYEQYF. CDR3 nucleotide sequence: TGTGCCAGCAGCTTAGATGACAGCTACTCCTACGAGCAGTACTTC.

This chain joins TRBV9 and TRBJ2-1, with D uncertain. Trimming removed 3 bases from V and 5 bases from J, with 9 bases in between. The CDR3 is made up of 13 amino acids. Germline lookup yields CDR1 SGDLS and CDR2 YYNGEE. CDR3 bases: TGTGCCAGCAGCGAGTACGTGGACAATGAGCAGTTCTTC. Amino acid sequence: CASSEYVDNEQFF.

This clonotype has ten or more counts. The chain joins TRBV24-1 to TRBJ2-5; D unresolved. The ends were cut back, 3 bases at V and 5 bases at J, with 12 bases in the middle. Per the germline V gene, CDR1 is KGHDR and CDR2 is SFDVKD. This CDR3 has 14 amino acids. The CDR3: CATSDGRVRETQYF. In DNA, the CDR3 is TGTGCCACCAGTGATGGTCGAGTACGCGAGACCCAGTACTTC.

The chain uses TRBV9 and TRBJ1-6; 7 nucleotides line up with TRBD1. Germline CDR1 SGDLS, CDR2 YYNGEE. The CDR3 is made up of 14 amino acids. The trim removed 6 bases at V and 7 bases at J, leaving 7 bases unmatched. The CDR3 DNA reads TGTGCCAGCACTTACAGGGGAGGAAATTCACCCCTCCACTTT. Its translation is CASTYRGGNSPLHF.

This clonotype was counted ten times or more. The gene calls are TRBV6-5 and TRBJ2-3; weak D call: TRBD2 (5 bases). The CDR3 covers 14 residues. CDR1 MNHEY and CDR2 SVGAGI come from the germline V gene. V was cut by 2 bases and J by 3 bases, with 9 bases left in between. The CDR3 reads CASSYVRRTDTQYF. CDR3 nucleotides: TGTGCCAGCAGTTACGTCAGGAGGACAGATACGCAGTATTTT.

This clonotype has ten or more counts. The genes are TRBV28 and TRBJ1-5; tentatively, D is TRBD1 (6 bases). The germline CDR1 and CDR2 sequences are MDHEN and SYDVKM. The CDR3 is 15 amino acids. V shed 7 bases and J shed 0 bases, with 13 bases lying between them. The CDR3 loop is CASTTQGFSNQPQHF. The DNA of the CDR3 is TGTGCCAGCACCACTCAGGGGTTTAGCAATCAGCCCCAGCATTTT.

This clonotype was seen repeatedly, ten times or more. The chain recombines TRBV6-2 or TRBV6-3 with TRBJ1-2, with D maybe TRBD1 (6 bases). Trimming took 7 bases from V and 5 from J, leaving 14 bases between them. The CDR3 totals 13 residues. CDR1 is MNHEY, CDR2 SVGEGT, per germline. The CDR3 loop reads CASNPTGRYGYTF. CDR3 DNA: TGTGCCAGCAACCCGACAGGTCGATATGGCTACACCTTC.

The chain links TRBV2 to TRBJ1-6; 9 bases line up with TRBD1. The CDR3 is 16 residues long. The V segment lost 8 bases and the J segment 11 bases; nucleotides outside the gene matches: 16. The germline gives CDR1 SNHLY, CDR2 FYNNEI. In DNA form, the CDR3 reads TGTGCCAGCCGCCTCTCCCGGGACAGGGTCGGGGCACCCCTCCACTTT. As protein: CASRLSRDRVGAPLHF.

The gene calls are TRBV2 and TRBJ2-3; D not certain. Trimming took 4 bases from V and 6 from J, leaving 5 bases between them. Per the germline V gene, CDR1 is SNHLY and CDR2 is FYNNEI. The CDR3 is 11 amino acids. DNA of the CDR3: TGTGCCAGCAGTGTGCTGGATACGCAGTATTTT. This encodes CASSVLDTQYF.

J is TRBJ2-5 and V is TRBV29-1, with D uncertain. This CDR3 has 13 residues. CDR1 and CDR2 from the germline V gene are SQVTM and ANQGSEA. The V end lost 7 bases, the J end lost 1 base, and 13 bases lay between the germline ends. The CDR3 region is CSGRRTSQETQYF. The CDR3 DNA follows: TGCAGCGGCCGAAGGACGAGCCAAGAGACCCAGTACTTC.

The sample holds many counts of this clonotype. The rearrangement uses TRBV10-3 and TRBJ1-2, with 8 bases lining up with TRBD1. J was trimmed by 5 bases and V by 6 bases; bases with no gene match: 11. Germline loops: CDR1 ENHRY, CDR2 SYGVKD. The CDR3 sequence is 15 residues long. CDR3 residues: CAIRFLTGEKYGYTF. In DNA, the CDR3 is TGTGCCATCAGGTTCCTGACAGGGGAAAAATATGGCTACACCTTC.

V gene TRBV20-1 combines with J gene TRBJ2-3; TRBD2 is a possible D gene (5 bases). Germline CDR1 and CDR2: DFQATT and SNEGSKA (reference sequence). This CDR3 has 12 amino acids. The V gene lost 4 bases and the J gene lost 2 bases, with 7 bases spanning the gap. CDR3 residues: CSANGVTDTQYF. CDR3 sequence (DNA): TGCAGTGCTAACGGGGTCACAGATACGCAGTATTTT.

This clonotype has a count of ten or more. The chain recombines TRBV6-2 or TRBV6-3 with TRBJ1-5; a possible D gene is TRBD1 (5 bases). The germline V and J ends were trimmed by 6 bases and 3 bases, with 12 bases remaining between them. CDR1 is MNHEY and CDR2 is SVGEGT in the germline V gene. CDR3 length equals 14 residues. CDR3 in amino acids: CASSSGTPNQPQHF. The DNA for the CDR3 is TGTGCCAGCAGCTCCGGGACCCCCAATCAGCCCCAGCATTTT.

The chain links TRBV5-1 to TRBJ1-6; 11 bases match TRBD1. The CDR3 is made up of 15 amino acids. Germline values: CDR1 SGHRS, CDR2 YFSETQ. The V gene end was trimmed by 4 bases and the J gene end by 10 bases; junction bases not matched to a gene: 7. CDR3: CASSGRDRGSSPLHF. CDR3 DNA sequence: TGCGCCAGCAGCGGGAGGGACAGGGGGAGCTCACCCCTCCACTTT.

This clonotype showed up just a few times. The chain carries TRBV2 and TRBJ1-6; a possible D gene is TRBD1 (6 bases). Per the germline V gene, CDR1 is SNHLY and CDR2 is FYNNEI. This CDR3 comprises 14 residues. The V and J ends lost 5 bases and 7 bases respectively, with 12 bases between them. The CDR3 protein is CASSRLGGNSPLHF. In DNA form, the CDR3 reads TGTGCCAGCAGTCGCCTCGGGGGCAATTCACCCCTCCACTTT.

The chain combines TRBV19 with TRBJ1-6; TRBD1 matches at 10 bases. J lost 8 bases, V lost 3 bases, and 7 bases had no gene match. Germline values: CDR1 LNHDA, CDR2 SQIVND (reference sequence). The CDR3 is 16 residues long. The CDR3 sequence is CASSIYGQGGYSPLHF. Written as DNA, the CDR3 is TGTGCCAGTAGTATTTATGGACAGGGGGGATATTCACCCCTCCACTTT.

This clonotype was counted ten times or more. The rearrangement joins TRBV4-1 to TRBJ2-7, with D possibly TRBD2 on 6 matching bases. The CDR3 is 17 amino acids. The germline V and J ends were trimmed by 1 base and 2 bases, with 18 bases remaining between them. Per the germline V gene, CDR1 is MGHRA and CDR2 is YSYEKL. The CDR3 DNA is TGCGCCAGCAGCCAAGGACTCGTGCGGGGAGGCACCTACGAGCAGTACTTC. Amino acids: CASSQGLVRGGTYEQYF.

The chain joins TRBV4-1 to TRBJ2-5; no clear D. Germline V gene sequence: CDR1 MGHRA, CDR2 YSYEKL. There are 13 residues in the CDR3. Between the trimmed V and J ends, which lost 4 bases and 3 bases, there was a span of 9 bases. In DNA form, the CDR3 reads TGCGCCAGCAGCCGGAACGAAAAAGAGACCCAGTACTTC. It specifies CASSRNEKETQYF.

The J gene is TRBJ1-2, the V gene TRBV24-1, with 7 nucleotides matching TRBD1. The germline V gene encodes CDR1 KGHDR and CDR2 SFDVKD. J gave up 3 bases and V 11 bases, and 2 bases lay outside the gene matches. The CDR3 runs 11 residues. For the CDR3, the DNA is TGTGCCAGCAGGGGGGACTATGGCTACACCTTC. Amino acid sequence: CASRGDYGYTF.